These T cell receptor beta chains were read from a single sample in a study of cytomegalovirus exposure and HLA in healthy donors. Repertoires were generated with immunoSEQ multiplex PCR, while TCRdb's copy carries only in-frame clones and drops some. Seen here are about 160,000 clones, about three quarters observed once, and the top ten hold over 2.5%. The sample was PBMCs. The origin of the receptors is a woman aged 30 to 39 in good health and CMV-seronegative. Each CDR3 is given with its conserved first and last residue. The order of the fields is V gene, J gene, clone size, D gene, CDR3 protein, CDR3 DNA. The D gene is left open where the match is weak. Not every row has a clone size; where given, it reads once, few, many or a size class.

TRBV28	TRBJ1-2	.	.	CASSTGSNYGYTF	TGTGCCAGCAGTACCGGGTCTAACTATGGCTACACCTTC
TRBV23-1	TRBJ1-2	.	TRBD1	CASIQYPRGPSSNYGYTF	TGCGCCAGCATTCAGTACCCCAGGGGGCCCAGCTCTAACTATGGCTACACCTTC
TRBV19	TRBJ2-5	.	TRBD2	CASSIALAGGLGATQYF	TGTGCCAGTAGTATAGCCCTAGCGGGGGGGCTGGGTGCGACCCAGTACTTC
TRBV18	TRBJ2-7	.	.	CASSPTRHYEQYF	TGTGCCAGCTCACCTACTAGACACTACGAGCAGTACTTC
TRBV7-2	TRBJ2-7	.	.	CASSQQGSYEQYF	TGTGCCAGCAGCCAACAGGGCTCCTACGAGCAGTACTTC
TRBV27	TRBJ2-6	.	TRBD1	CASSSPGQGSTGANVLTF	TGTGCCAGCAGCTCTCCGGGACAGGGTTCGACTGGGGCCAACGTCCTGACTTTC
TRBV7-2	TRBJ2-7	.	TRBD2	CAGSLSGRYPYEQYF	TGTGCCGGCAGCCTTAGCGGGAGGTATCCCTACGAGCAGTACTTC
TRBV7-2	TRBJ1-1	.	.	CASSTNRATEAFF	TGTGCCAGCAGCACCAACAGGGCCACTGAAGCTTTCTTT
TRBV11-1	TRBJ1-2	.	TRBD1	CASSLRTGAPNYGYTF	TGTGCCAGCAGCTTACGGACAGGGGCCCCCAACTATGGCTACACCTTC
TRBV4-3	TRBJ2-5	.	TRBD1	CASSPGTGRGETQYF	TGCGCCAGCAGCCCAGGGACAGGGAGAGGAGAGACCCAGTACTTC
TRBV29-1	TRBJ1-1	few	TRBD1	CSGRDSHTEAFF	TGCAGCGGACGGGACAGCCACACTGAAGCTTTCTTT
TRBV9	TRBJ2-1	.	.	CASSAPTSGQFF	TGTGCCAGCAGCGCACCGACTAGTGGGCAGTTCTTC
TRBV5-1	TRBJ2-3	.	TRBD1	CASSLDQGATDAQYF	TGCGCCAGCAGCTTGGATCAGGGGGCAACAGATGCGCAGTATTTT
TRBV6-5	TRBJ2-2	once	TRBD1	CASRPGQRITGELFF	TGTGCCAGCAGACCGGGACAGAGGATAACCGGGGAGCTGTTTTTT
TRBV5-4	TRBJ2-5	few	.	CASSSSGVLGTQYF	TGTGCCAGCAGCTCATCCGGGGTCTTGGGGACCCAGTACTTC
TRBV14	TRBJ2-1	.	.	CASSPLRPTQVNNEQFF	TGTGCCAGCAGCCCACTCAGACCGACACAGGTAAACAATGAGCAGTTCTTC
TRBV2	TRBJ2-5	.	.	CAGLAFPGSQETQYF	TGTGCCGGTCTAGCGTTCCCAGGGAGCCAAGAGACCCAGTACTTC
TRBV18	TRBJ1-4	.	.	CASSPGLGEKLFF	TGTGCCAGCTCACCGGGCCTTGGTGAAAAACTGTTTTTT
TRBV11-3	TRBJ1-1	.	TRBD1	CASSPGQGPNTEAFF	TGTGCCAGCAGCCCGGGACAGGGTCCAAACACTGAAGCTTTCTTT
TRBV7-3	TRBJ2-2	.	.	CASSFSWARGGELFF	TGTGCCAGCAGCTTTAGTTGGGCTCGGGGCGGGGAGCTGTTTTTT
TRBV4-3	TRBJ2-7	.	.	CASSQEVISGFYEQYF	TGCGCCAGCAGCCAAGAAGTGATTAGCGGATTTTACGAGCAGTACTTC
TRBV7-9	TRBJ2-7	.	TRBD2	CASSPRTSGTAYEQYF	TGTGCCAGCAGCCCACGGACTAGCGGGACCGCCTACGAGCAGTACTTC
TRBV9	TRBJ2-7	.	TRBD2	CASSLAGADYEQYF	TGTGCCAGCTCCCTAGCGGGAGCGGACTACGAGCAGTACTTC
TRBV27	TRBJ2-7	few	TRBD2	CASSMQRGRPLYEQYF	TGTGCCAGCAGTATGCAGCGGGGCCGCCCCCTCTACGAGCAGTACTTC
TRBV7-9	TRBJ2-2	.	TRBD2	CASTLPAGGETTTGELFF	TGTGCCAGCACGTTACCAGCGGGAGGTGAGACGACCACCGGGGAGCTGTTTTTT
TRBV6-1	TRBJ2-3	.	TRBD2	CASSEALLAAVTQYF	TGTGCCAGCAGTGAAGCGTTACTAGCGGCGGTTACGCAGTATTTT
TRBV9	TRBJ2-2	.	.	CASSVDSVNTGELFF	TGTGCCAGCAGCGTAGATAGCGTGAACACCGGGGAGCTGTTTTTT
TRBV20-1	TRBJ2-1	few	TRBD2	CSGRGGDEQFF	TGCAGTGGACGGGGGGGTGATGAGCAGTTCTTC
TRBV9	TRBJ2-7	few	TRBD2	CASSATSGNYEQYF	TGTGCCAGCAGCGCGACTAGCGGTAACTACGAGCAGTACTTC
TRBV4-3	TRBJ2-2	.	.	CASRKLSEDTGELFF	TGCGCCAGCAGAAAGTTGAGCGAGGACACCGGGGAGCTGTTTTTT
TRBV7-2	TRBJ2-5	few	TRBD2	CASSLFGRIEETQYF	TGTGCCAGCAGCTTATTCGGGAGGATAGAAGAGACCCAGTACTTC
TRBV29-1	TRBJ1-2	.	.	CSAPETPLIDGYTF	TGCAGTGCCCCCGAGACACCGCTAATCGATGGCTACACCTTC
TRBV13	TRBJ2-2	.	.	CASSPLQIGKNTGELFF	TGTGCCAGCAGCCCGCTTCAGATCGGGAAGAACACCGGGGAGCTGTTTTTT
TRBV5-4	TRBJ2-3	.	.	CASTLSGSTDTQYF	TGTGCCAGCACCCTCAGCGGGAGCACAGATACGCAGTATTTT
TRBV4-2	TRBJ2-1	.	TRBD2	CASSQTGTSGRYEQFF	TGTGCCAGCAGCCAAACCGGGACTAGCGGGAGATATGAGCAGTTCTTC
TRBV7-6	TRBJ1-1	.	.	CASSRGQNTEAFF	TGTGCCAGCAGCCGAGGACAGAACACTGAAGCTTTCTTT
TRBV7-9	TRBJ2-1	few	.	CASSLLDNEQFF	TGTGCCAGCAGCTTACTCGACAATGAGCAGTTCTTC
TRBV7-3	TRBJ2-1	once	.	CASSPSLMTRGPRGNEQFF	TGTGCCAGCAGCCCGAGTTTAATGACCAGGGGTCCCCGAGGGAATGAGCAGTTCTTC